Below, 24 T cell receptor beta chains from the same sample are listed, as sequenced in a study of shared clonotypes between healthy human individuals. Measured with immunoSEQ multiplex PCR; TCRdb has only the in-frame clones, and not every one. This sample has some 660,000 clones, with 55% to 85% found just once. The sample taken for sequencing was memory CD4+ T cells sorted from blood. Sample subset: CD45RA-negative fraction. These receptors were obtained from a young woman in good health.

This sequence joins TRBV5-1 and TRBJ2-5, with 11 bases aligning to TRBD2. Germline CDR1 and CDR2: SGHRS and YFSETQ. The CDR3 loop spans 17 amino acids. V gave up 4 bases and J gave up 2 bases; unmatched junction bases: 10. Here the CDR3 DNA reads TGCGCCAGCAGCCCGGAGCCTCTAGCGGGAGGACAAGAGACCCAGTACTTC. Its translation is CASSPEPLAGGQETQYF.

The chain recombines TRBV29-1 with TRBJ2-6; D call uncertain. The V gene's germline CDR1 is SQVTM and CDR2 ANQGSEA. The CDR3 spans 14 residues. Trimming pared 4 bases from V and 0 bases from J, leaving 7 bases between. CDR3 in DNA: TGCAGCGTTGTATCCAACTCTGGGGCCAACGTCCTGACTTTC. Amino acid sequence: CSVVSNSGANVLTF.

The genes are TRBV4-2 and TRBJ1-1; D remains unclear. Looked up from germline, CDR1 is LGHNA and CDR2 is YNFKEQ. There are 15 residues in the CDR3. Trimming removed 1 base at V and 4 bases at J, with 13 bases between. The CDR3 coding sequence is TGTGCCAGCAGCCAAGTTCTTCGGATTTTCACTGAAGCTTTCTTT. Its translation: CASSQVLRIFTEAFF.

CDR3 nucleotide sequence: TGTGCCAGCAGCTTAGGGTCGGGCTATGGCTACACCTTC. This sequence encodes CASSLGSGYGYTF. The gene calls are TRBV11-2 and TRBJ1-2; D gene ambiguous. The CDR3 has 13 amino acids. V gave up 1 base and J gave up 4 bases, with 7 bases separating them. The germline V gene encodes CDR1 SGHAT and CDR2 FQNNGV.

The chain is built from TRBV28 and TRBJ1-5; 7 positions match TRBD1. Germline lookup yields CDR1 MDHEN and CDR2 SYDVKM. This CDR3 spans 17 amino acids. V trimming: 2 bases; J trimming: 7 bases; junction bases outside the gene matches: 14. The CDR3 nucleotides read TGTGCCAGCAGTTTAAATCCCCTCCGACAGGGAAGGCAGCCCCAGCATTTT. This codes for CASSLNPLRQGRQPQHF.

V is TRBV30 and J is TRBJ2-5; TRBD1 is a possible D gene (6 bases). Near its end, the DNA agrees better with TRBJ2-7, so the J call may be wrong. The CDR3 is 12 amino acids. CDR1 is GTSNPN, CDR2 SVGIG, per germline (reference sequence). CDR3 region: CAWGQSSYEQYF. The CDR3 coding sequence is TGTGCCTGGGGACAGTCCAGCTACGAGCAGTACTTC.

The chain combines TRBV19 with TRBJ1-5; D remains unclear. Deletions cut 3 bases from V and 0 bases from J, with 9 bases between. CDR1 and CDR2 from the germline V gene are LNHDA and SQIVND (reference sequence). The CDR3 is 15 amino acids. The DNA of the CDR3 is TGTGCCAGTAGTATCGAGGTTCATAGCAATCAGCCCCAGCATTTT. This translates into CASSIEVHSNQPQHF.

The rearrangement joins TRBV28 to TRBJ2-2; D unresolved. Germline lookup yields CDR1 MDHEN and CDR2 SYDVKM. This CDR3 region has 15 residues. V was trimmed by 0 bases and J by 0 bases, leaving 5 bases between them. CDR3: CASSLWTPNTGELFF. As DNA, the CDR3 is TGTGCCAGCAGTTTATGGACACCGAACACCGGGGAGCTGTTTTTT.

The chain carries TRBV28 and TRBJ2-7; D is unclear. Germline lookup yields CDR1 MDHEN and CDR2 SYDVKM. Trimming removed 5 bases from V and 6 bases from J, with 14 bases in between. This CDR3 is built from 13 residues. This CDR3 reads CASSRFQVGEQYF. DNA of the CDR3: TGTGCCAGCAGTAGGTTTCAGGTCGGCGAGCAGTACTTC.

This clone was recorded many times. V usage is TRBV30 and J usage is TRBJ1-4; a possible D gene is TRBD1 (6 bases). Germline V CDR1 and CDR2: GTSNPN, SVGIG (reference sequence). The CDR3 consists of 12 residues. V lost 3 bases and J lost 7, with 9 bases in between. CDR3 coding DNA: TGTGCCTGGAGACAGGACAGTGAAAAACTGTTTTTT. Protein sequence: CAWRQDSEKLFF.

The chain joins TRBV28 to TRBJ2-2; the D gene is possibly TRBD1 (7 bases). V was shortened by 7 bases and J by 6 bases, with 15 bases between the two germline ends. CDR1 and CDR2 (germline): MDHEN, SYDVKM. The CDR3 has 14 residues. The CDR3 here is CASIGGTDAGELFF. Here the CDR3 DNA reads TGTGCCAGCATCGGAGGGACAGACGCCGGGGAGCTGTTTTTT.

CDR3 loop: CASSYSGGISLSYTF. The CDR3 coding sequence is TGTGCCAGCAGTTACTCGGGTGGGATTTCGCTTTCATACACCTTC. V gene TRBV6-5 combines with J gene TRBJ1-2; D is unresolved. CDR3 size: 15 residues. Germline V gene data show CDR1 as MNHEY and CDR2 as SVGAGI. V lost 0 bases to trimming and J lost 11 bases, with 19 bases between them.

The chain links TRBV27 to TRBJ1-3; D not resolved. CDR3 length: 14 amino acids. Germline V gene sequence: CDR1 MNHEY, CDR2 SMNVEV (reference sequence). The ends were cut back, 5 bases at V and 0 bases at J, with 8 bases in the middle. CDR3 sequence (DNA): TGTGCCAGCAGTCCAAGGGACTCTGGAAACACCATATATTTT. Translated, it gives CASSPRDSGNTIYF.

This clone was counted at least ten times. CDR3: CASSLLGTDGYTF. CDR3 in DNA: TGTGCCAGCTCTTTACTCGGGACAGATGGCTACACCTTC. The chain recombines TRBV25-1 with TRBJ1-2; 7 bases align to TRBD1. This CDR3 has 13 residues. Trimming cost V 8 bases and J 6 bases; bases outside gene matches: 9. Germline CDR1 and CDR2: MGHDK and SYGVNS.

The chain couples TRBV6-1 to TRBJ2-2, with 10 bases fitting TRBD2. CDR1 MNHNS and CDR2 SASEGT come from the germline V gene. The length of the CDR3 is 14 residues. V gave up 7 bases and J gave up 7 bases; unmatched junction bases: 6. CDR3 region: CASIPSGSHGELFF. The DNA for the CDR3 is TGTGCCAGCATCCCTAGCGGGAGTCACGGGGAGCTGTTTTTT.

This clone was observed many times. V and J are TRBV7-9 and TRBJ2-7, with a tentative D call TRBD2 (6 bases). CDR3 length: 17 residues. Deletions cut 1 base from V and 3 bases from J, with 19 bases between. Germline assignment: CDR1 SEHNR and CDR2 FQNEAQ (reference sequence). CDR3 sequence: CASSLDSEPGLLYEQYF. CDR3 in DNA: TGTGCCAGCAGCTTAGATTCAGAACCGGGACTCCTCTACGAGCAGTACTTC. Based on the CDR3 plus reference TRBV7-9 and TRBJ2-7, the full variable domain is DTGVSQNPRHKITKRGQNVTFRCDPISEHNRLYWYRQTLGQGPEFLTYFQNEAQLEKSRLLSDRFSAERPKGSFSTLEIQRTEQGDSAMYLCASSLDSEPGLLYEQYFGPGTRLTVT.

The chain recombines TRBV28 with TRBJ1-1, with 12 bases aligning to TRBD1. Trimming at V came to 6 bases and at J to 6 bases, leaving 5 bases not matched to a gene. This CDR3 region has 14 residues. Germline CDR1 MDHEN, CDR2 SYDVKM. CDR3 nucleotides: TGTGCCAGCAGGGGGACAGGGGGCCGGGCTGAAGCTTTCTTT. This sequence encodes CASRGTGGRAEAFF. The whole variable domain, remainder taken from reference TRBV28 and TRBJ1-1, is DVKVTQSSRYLVKRTGEKVFLECVQDMDHENMFWYRQDPGLGLRLIYFSYDVKMKEKGDIPEGYSVSREKKERFSLILESASTNQTSMYLCASRGTGGRAEAFFGQGTRLTVV.

The V gene is TRBV18, the J gene TRBJ1-3; D is perhaps TRBD1 (5 bases). The germline V gene encodes CDR1 KGHSH and CDR2 LQKENI. This CDR3 is 12 amino acids long. Trimming took 9 bases from V and 4 from J, leaving 10 bases between them. CDR3 nucleotides: TGTGCCAGGCAGGGTCTCGGAAACACCATATATTTT. It encodes CARQGLGNTIYF.

This rearrangement joins TRBV6-1 to TRBJ2-5; possibly TRBD2 for D (6 bases). CDR1 and CDR2 from the germline V gene are MNHNS and SASEGT. The CDR3 has 13 amino acids. Trimming cost V 4 bases and J 5 bases, with 11 bases left between them. CDR3 coding DNA: TGTGCCAGCAGTGTTGGGCTAGCGGAGACCCAGTACTTC. It specifies CASSVGLAETQYF.

This clone was counted between two and nine times. The chain's CDR3 is CASRGRDTGYGYTF. CDR3 nucleotides: TGTGCCAGCCGAGGCCGGGACACAGGCTATGGCTACACCTTC. The chain joins TRBV18 to TRBJ1-2; tentatively, D is TRBD1 (6 bases). This CDR3 spans 14 amino acids. Trimming shortened V by 8 bases and J by 4 bases, and 17 bases separated the two germline ends. Per the germline V gene, CDR1 is KGHSH and CDR2 is LQKENI. Full variable domain (missing parts from reference TRBV18 and TRBJ1-2): NAGVMQNPRHLVRRRGQEARLRCSPMKGHSHVYWYRQLPEEGLKFMVYLQKENIIDESGMPKERFSAEFPKEGPSILRIQQVVRGDSAAYFCASRGRDTGYGYTFGSGTRLTVV.

A single count supports this clone. CDR3: CASSLGVSTDSYGYTF. In DNA, the CDR3 is TGTGCCAGCAGCTTGGGGGTGTCGACGGATTCCTATGGCTACACCTTC. The V call is TRBV5-8, the J call TRBJ1-2; D is unresolved. Per the germline V gene, CDR1 is SGHTS and CDR2 is YDEGEE. The CDR3 runs to 16 residues. V was pared by 0 bases and J by 4 bases, with 16 bases between.

The sample holds a few counts of this clone. This rearrangement joins TRBV18 to TRBJ1-4; D remains unclear. Deletions cut 4 bases from V and 8 bases from J, with 11 bases between. This CDR3 region has 13 residues. CDR1 is KGHSH, CDR2 LQKENI, per germline. DNA of the CDR3: TGTGCCAGCTCACAGGCCCTCGAAGAAAAACTGTTTTTT. Amino acids: CASSQALEEKLFF.

This rearrangement joins TRBV2 to TRBJ1-2, with a possible D match to TRBD1 (5 bases). Trimming cost V 5 bases and J 8 bases, with 15 bases left between them. Germline V gene sequence: CDR1 SNHLY, CDR2 FYNNEI. The length of the CDR3 is 13 residues. The CDR3 reads CASSQGLEGGYTF. CDR3 bases: TGTGCCAGCAGTCAGGGACTCGAGGGGGGCTACACCTTC.

This chain joins TRBV6-6 and TRBJ2-7, with 10 bases matching TRBD2. Looked up from germline, CDR1 is MNHNY and CDR2 is SVGAGI (reference sequence). Germline trimming cut 4 bases from V and 1 base from J; bases unmatched to any gene: 1. This CDR3 is 14 amino acids long. CDR3 residues: CASSSTSGSYEQYF. The CDR3 DNA is TGTGCCAGCAGTTCGACTAGCGGGTCCTACGAGCAGTACTTC.